Shown below are 18 T cell receptor beta chains from a single sample sequenced in a study of human thymus T cells (dated by TCRdb to the early 2020s). Thymus tissue was collected as surgical resects that were removed during corrective cardiac surgery. The library came from the immunoSEQ multiplex PCR assay. TCRdb's version of the immuneACCESS table is confined to in-frame rearrangements and falls short of the full clone set. An unresolved V gene accounts for under half of the shortfall where checked; the remainder is of unknown origin. This sample lists around 130,000 clones; around 95% were detected once. The ten largest account for around 0.025% of the sample. Sequencing was done on a sample of thymus tissue. The receptors were gathered from a boy less than two years old with a congenital heart defect but otherwise immunologically healthy.

This chain connects TRBV18 to TRBJ1-6; D call uncertain. This CDR3 has 17 residues. V lost 1 base, J lost 0 bases, and 10 bases lay in between. Germline V lookup: CDR1 KGHSH, CDR2 LQKENI. CDR3 protein: CASSPHDGSSYNSPLHF. The CDR3 DNA follows: TGTGCCAGCTCACCACATGATGGTAGCTCCTATAATTCACCCCTCCACTTT.

This clone was picked up one time. This chain links TRBV7-9 with TRBJ2-5; 12 bases are a match to TRBD1. The CDR3 sequence is 15 residues long. Unmatched junction bases numbered 6, after V lost 5 bases and J lost 5 bases. The germline V gene has CDR1 SEHNR and CDR2 FQNEAQ (reference sequence). The CDR3 DNA reads TGTGCCAGCAGCCCCGGGACAGGGGGCTGGGAGACCCAGTACTTC. Residues: CASSPGTGGWETQYF.

The chain employs TRBV7-2 and TRBJ2-1, with TRBD2 identical over 7 bases. The CDR3 is 14 residues long. Germline V CDR1 and CDR2: SGHTA, FQGNSA. V trimming: 5 bases; J trimming: 6 bases; junction bases outside the gene matches: 7. CDR3 protein: CASSPGLTGNEQFF. The CDR3 DNA follows: TGTGCCAGCAGCCCGGGACTAACCGGCAATGAGCAGTTCTTC.

The chain has TRBV7-9 and TRBJ2-3, with TRBD2 matching over 12 bases. CDR1 and CDR2 (germline): SEHNR, FQNEAQ (reference sequence). V lost 4 bases, J lost 1 base, and 0 bases stayed unmatched. This CDR3 spans 15 amino acids. The CDR3 DNA reads TGTGCCAGCAGCTCTAGCGGGGGGGGCACAGATACGCAGTATTTT. This codes for CASSSSGGGTDTQYF.

This chain joins TRBV28 and TRBJ2-5; TRBD2 agrees at 7 bases. The CDR3 has 16 amino acids. The trim removed 6 bases at V and 4 bases at J, leaving 14 bases unmatched. CDR1 and CDR2 from the germline V gene are MDHEN and SYDVKM. The CDR3 nucleotides read TGTGCCAGCAGCGGACTAGTCGTTGGGACGTTAGAGACCCAGTACTTC. It codes for CASSGLVVGTLETQYF.

The V gene is TRBV7-3, the J gene TRBJ2-6; D is unclear. CDR3 length equals 15 residues. Germline V gene sequence: CDR1 SGHTA, CDR2 FQGTGA. Trimming removed 2 bases at V and 4 bases at J, with 9 bases between. The CDR3 DNA reads as TGTGCCAGCAGCTTACACAGTACCGGGGCCAACGTCCTGACTTTC. Its translation: CASSLHSTGANVLTF.

This clone has a handful of counts. This chain uses TRBV28 with TRBJ1-1; TRBD1 matches 7 bases. V was pared by 0 bases and J by 10 bases, with 5 bases of the junction left unmatched. The CDR3 sequence is 13 residues long. Germline V gene sequence: CDR1 MDHEN, CDR2 SYDVKM. The CDR3 DNA sequence: TGTGCCAGCAGTTTATGCTCCAGGGGGAGAGCTTTCTTT. Protein product: CASSLCSRGRAFF. Supplemented by reference TRBV28 and TRBJ1-1, the full variable domain reads DVKVTQSSRYLVKRTGEKVFLECVQDMDHENMFWYRQDPGLGLRLIYFSYDVKMKEKGDIPEGYSVSREKKERFSLILESASTNQTSMYLCASSLCSRGRAFFGQGTRLTVV.

V and J are TRBV13 and TRBJ2-7, with a weak D call TRBD2 (5 bases). This CDR3 spans 13 amino acids. The V end was cut by 5 bases, the J end by 7 bases, with 15 bases between. Germline CDR1 PRHDT, CDR2 FYEKMQ (reference sequence). The CDR3 spells CASSKQLSGEQYF. Here the CDR3 DNA reads TGTGCCAGCAGCAAACAGTTGTCGGGGGAGCAGTACTTC. The full variable domain, its missing parts supplied by reference TRBV13 and TRBJ2-7, is AAGVIQSPRHLIKEKRETATLKCYPIPRHDTVYWYQQGPGQDPQFLISFYEKMQSDKGSIPDRFSAQQFSDYHSELNMSSLELGDSALYFCASSKQLSGEQYFGPGTRLTVT.

The chain recombines TRBV25-1 with TRBJ1-6, with D tentatively TRBD1 (5 bases). Deletions cut 6 bases from V and 15 bases from J, with 33 bases between. The CDR3 length is 18 residues. Germline V CDR1 and CDR2: MGHDK, SYGVNS. CDR3 nucleotides: TGTGCCAGCAGCGAAACCGCGGTTAGGGGCAGAAACCCTGCGCACCTCCACTTT. It encodes CASSETAVRGRNPAHLHF. Looking up the rest from reference TRBV25-1 and TRBJ1-6 gives the full variable domain: EADIYQTPRYLVIGTGKKITLECSQTMGHDKMYWYQQDPGMELHLIHYSYGVNSTEKGDLSSESTVSRIRTEHFPLTLESARPSHTSQYLCASSETAVRGRNPAHLHFGNGTRLTVT.

This chain uses TRBV15 with TRBJ2-5; TRBD2 matches 10 bases. Germline V CDR1 and CDR2: LNHNV, YYDKDF (reference sequence). This CDR3 contains 17 residues. V trimming: 0 bases; J trimming: 5 bases; junction bases outside the gene matches: 9. The CDR3 region has the DNA TGTGCCACCAGCAGAGAAGAGCGGGGGGGCCCGGGGGAGACCCAGTACTTC. As protein: CATSREERGGPGETQYF.

The rearrangement uses TRBV28 and TRBJ1-2; 9 bases are shared with TRBD1. Germline assignment: CDR1 MDHEN and CDR2 SYDVKM. The CDR3 sequence is 13 residues long. With 7 bases clipped from V and 4 bases from J, the junction kept 4 bases outside the gene matches. CDR3 sequence (DNA): TGTGCCAGCAAAAAGGACAGGGGCTATGGCTACACCTTC. Translating it yields CASKKDRGYGYTF.

This rearrangement joins TRBV5-6 to TRBJ1-5; D possibly corresponds to TRBD1 (5 bases). In germline, CDR1 is SGHDT, CDR2 YYEEEE. V lost 1 base, J lost 0 bases, and 8 bases lay in between. The CDR3 is made up of 15 amino acids. This CDR3 reads CASSLWGYSNQPQHF. CDR3 in DNA: TGTGCCAGCAGCTTGTGGGGGTATAGCAATCAGCCCCAGCATTTT.

V is TRBV6-1 and J is TRBJ2-5, with 7 bases lining up with TRBD1. V lost 11 bases, J lost 2 bases, and 5 bases stayed unmatched. Germline CDR1 reads MNHNS; CDR2 reads SASEGT. The CDR3 loop spans 12 amino acids. The CDR3 DNA follows: TGTGCCGGGGGACAGCTTCAAGAGACCCAGTACTTC. As protein: CAGGQLQETQYF.

The sample holds one count of this clone. This chain connects TRBV7-9 to TRBJ1-6; D not certain. The V end lost 4 bases, the J end lost 10 bases, and 17 bases lay between the germline ends. The CDR3 totals 15 residues. The germline CDR1 and CDR2 sequences are SEHNR and FQNEAQ (reference sequence). CDR3 amino acids: CASSSAGGGKSPLHF. The CDR3 DNA is TGTGCCAGCAGCTCCGCGGGAGGTGGCAAATCACCCCTCCACTTT.

The rearrangement joins TRBV2 to TRBJ1-5; D unclear. CDR3 length equals 12 residues. V dropped 5 bases and J dropped 7 bases, with 9 bases sitting between them. Germline CDR1 and CDR2: SNHLY and FYNNEI. The CDR3 is CASSFPKQPQHF. In DNA form, the CDR3 reads TGTGCCAGCAGTTTCCCCAAACAGCCCCAGCATTTT.

This rearrangement joins TRBV7-8 to TRBJ1-4, with 9 positions matching TRBD1. CDR1 and CDR2 (germline): SGHVS, FQNEAQ. The CDR3 length is 15 residues. J gave up 5 bases and V 5 bases, and 6 bases lay outside the gene matches. DNA of the CDR3: TGTGCCAGCAGCCCCCGGGACAGGGAGAATGAAAAACTGTTTTTT. Translating gives CASSPRDRENEKLFF.

This sequence joins TRBV15 and TRBJ2-7; D is ambiguous. V lost 0 bases, J lost 0 bases, and 9 bases lay in between. This CDR3 comprises 15 residues. Germline CDR1 is LNHNV and CDR2 is YYDKDF (reference sequence). Written as DNA, the CDR3 is TGTGCCACCAGCAGAGAAAAAAGGCTCTCCTACGAGCAGTACTTC. It is translated as CATSREKRLSYEQYF.

This clone was observed once. The V gene is TRBV10-3, the J gene TRBJ2-3; 10 nucleotides agree with TRBD2. Germline loops: CDR1 ENHRY, CDR2 SYGVKD. V was pared by 3 bases and J by 1 base, with 10 bases of the junction left unmatched. The CDR3 is 18 amino acids. The CDR3, as DNA: TGTGCCATCAGTGACACTAGCGGGGCCACCTCGGGCACAGATACGCAGTATTTT. The encoded protein is CAISDTSGATSGTDTQYF.